A selection of T cell receptor beta chains follows, all from one sample in a study of cytomegalovirus exposure and HLA in healthy donors. Generated by immunoSEQ multiplex PCR, the TCRdb table keeps only in-frame clones and is missing some. This repertoire includes about 160,000 clones. Sequencing was done on a sample of PBMCs. The origin of the receptors is an older woman in good health and CMV-seronegative. Each CDR3 is given with its conserved first and last residue. The D gene is left open where the match is weak.

cdr3_length,j_call,v_call,d_call,cdr3_aa,cdr3_nt
12,TRBJ1-5,TRBV2,NA,CASRAGVQPQHF,TGTGCCAGCAGGGCAGGGGTTCAGCCCCAGCATTTT
15,TRBJ1-1,TRBV19,TRBD1,CASSLLGTGDTEAFF,TGTGCCAGTAGCCTCCTCGGGACAGGGGACACTGAAGCTTTCTTT
15,TRBJ2-1,TRBV7-7,TRBD1,CASSLGQPSYNEQFF,TGTGCCAGCAGCTTGGGACAGCCATCCTACAATGAGCAGTTCTTC
15,TRBJ2-1,TRBV5-6,TRBD2,CASSGTSGSRAEQFF,TGTGCCAGCAGCGGGACTAGCGGGAGTCGGGCTGAGCAGTTCTTC
13,TRBJ1-1,TRBV5-6,NA,CASSLASGAEAFF,TGTGCCAGCAGCTTGGCCTCCGGGGCTGAAGCTTTCTTT
15,TRBJ2-7,TRBV5-1,TRBD2,CASSLRTSGGREQYF,TGCGCCAGCAGCTTGCGGACTAGCGGGGGGAGAGAGCAGTACTTC
14,TRBJ1-5,TRBV19,NA,CASSIRGTHQPQHF,TGTGCCAGTAGTATAAGGGGGACGCATCAGCCCCAGCATTTT
12,TRBJ2-1,TRBV29-1,NA,CSVDFAYNEQFF,TGCAGCGTTGACTTTGCCTACAATGAGCAGTTCTTC
15,TRBJ2-3,TRBV7-3,NA,CASSKQPGVTDTQYF,TGTGCCAGCAGCAAACAGCCGGGAGTCACAGATACGCAGTATTTT
12,TRBJ1-1,TRBV11-3,NA,CASSSAGGEAFF,TGTGCCAGCAGCTCGGCAGGAGGTGAAGCTTTCTTT
13,TRBJ2-5,TRBV5-1,NA,CASSLGLVETQYF,TGCGCCAGCAGCTTGGGCTTAGTGGAGACCCAGTACTTC
15,TRBJ2-2,TRBV7-3,TRBD2,CASSLTGGSTGELFF,TGTGCCAGCAGCTTAACGGGGGGGTCCACCGGGGAGCTGTTTTTT
13,TRBJ2-7,TRBV11-2,NA,CASSLAGERGQYF,TGTGCCAGCAGCTTAGCGGGAGAGAGGGGGCAGTACTTC
18,TRBJ2-2,TRBV5-1,TRBD2,CASSLIGTRAGDTGELFF,TGCGCCAGCAGCTTGATAGGGACCAGGGCGGGAGACACCGGGGAGCTGTTTTTT
16,TRBJ1-3,TRBV28,NA,CASSSPQVPSGNTIYF,TGTGCCAGCAGTTCACCACAGGTTCCCTCTGGAAACACCATATATTTT
15,TRBJ2-5,TRBV19,NA,CASSPRENPWETQYF,TGTGCCAGTAGTCCCCGGGAAAACCCATGGGAGACCCAGTACTTC
15,TRBJ2-3,TRBV5-8,TRBD2,CASSLLAASTDTQYF,TGTGCCAGCAGCTTACTAGCGGCTAGCACAGATACGCAGTATTTT
13,TRBJ1-2,TRBV30,NA,CAWSAYPTSGYTF,TGTGCCTGGAGTGCCTATCCCACGAGCGGCTACACCTTC
13,TRBJ2-5,TRBV7-3,NA,CASSPASQETQYF,TGTGCCAGCAGCCCTGCGAGTCAAGAGACCCAGTACTTC
16,TRBJ2-1,TRBV25-1,TRBD2,CASSERSGRRSNEQFF,TGTGCCAGCAGTGAACGAAGCGGGAGGAGATCCAATGAGCAGTTCTTC
12,TRBJ1-2,TRBV4-1,NA,CASTGANYGYTF,TGCGCCAGCACAGGGGCGAACTATGGCTACACCTTC
13,TRBJ2-3,TRBV2,NA,CASSLDSTDTQYF,TGTGCCAGCAGTCTAGACAGTACAGATACGCAGTATTTT
14,TRBJ2-7,TRBV7-2,NA,CASLGNPAPYEQYF,TGTGCCAGCCTGGGCAATCCGGCCCCCTACGAGCAGTACTTC
15,TRBJ2-1,TRBV2,NA,CASSSIARGRNEQFF,TGTGCCAGCAGTTCCATAGCTCGGGGTCGGAATGAGCAGTTCTTC
11,TRBJ1-2,TRBV10-3,TRBD1,CAITGGDGYTF,TGTGCCATAACAGGGGGCGATGGCTACACCTTC
16,TRBJ2-2,TRBV15,NA,CATTKPTLRGTGELFF,TGTGCCACCACCAAGCCAACCCTTCGAGGCACCGGGGAGCTGTTTTTT
12,TRBJ1-2,TRBV5-6,NA,CASSLGGTGYTF,TGTGCCAGCAGCTTAGGAGGGACTGGCTACACCTTC
14,TRBJ2-4,TRBV5-4,TRBD1,CASSFGTGQNIQYF,TGTGCCAGCAGCTTTGGGACAGGCCAAAACATTCAGTACTTC
14,TRBJ1-4,TRBV27,NA,CASSLAATNEKLFF,TGTGCCAGCAGTTTGGCGGCAACTAATGAAAAACTGTTTTTT
15,TRBJ2-7,TRBV4-1,TRBD1,CASSLRDRGPYEQYF,TGCGCCAGCAGCCTCCGGGACAGGGGGCCCTACGAGCAGTACTTC
12,TRBJ1-2,TRBV29-1,TRBD1,CSVDGTASGYTF,TGCAGCGTTGACGGGACAGCTTCTGGCTACACCTTC
15,TRBJ2-7,TRBV2,TRBD1,CASSEGSGQTYEQYF,TGTGCCAGCAGTGAAGGCTCGGGACAGACCTACGAGCAGTACTTC
14,TRBJ1-3,TRBV10-1,NA,CASSESSSGNTIYF,TGCGCCAGCAGTGAGTCCAGTTCTGGAAACACCATATATTTT
13,TRBJ1-1,TRBV10-3,NA,CAITFDRDTEAFF,TGTGCCATCACCTTCGACAGAGACACTGAAGCTTTCTTT
13,TRBJ2-7,TRBV7-3,TRBD1,CASSRGQAHEQYF,TGTGCCAGCAGCCGTGGACAGGCACACGAGCAGTACTTC
14,TRBJ2-7,TRBV7-2,NA,CASSLATGTYEQYF,TGTGCCAGCAGCTTGGCCACAGGAACCTACGAGCAGTACTTC
16,TRBJ2-7,TRBV6-5,NA,CASSYRGGGATGEQYF,TGTGCCAGCAGTTACCGCGGCGGGGGAGCCACAGGGGAGCAGTACTTC